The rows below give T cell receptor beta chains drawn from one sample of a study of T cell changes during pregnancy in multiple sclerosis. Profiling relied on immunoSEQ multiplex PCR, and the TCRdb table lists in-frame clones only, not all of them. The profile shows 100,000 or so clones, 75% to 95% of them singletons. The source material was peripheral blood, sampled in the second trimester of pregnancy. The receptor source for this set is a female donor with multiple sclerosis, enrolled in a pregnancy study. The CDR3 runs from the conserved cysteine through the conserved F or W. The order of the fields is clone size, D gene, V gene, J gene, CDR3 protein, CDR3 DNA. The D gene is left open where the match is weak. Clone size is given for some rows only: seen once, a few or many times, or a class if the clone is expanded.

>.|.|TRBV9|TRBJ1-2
CASNTTKVYGYTF
TGTGCCAGCAACACAACTAAGGTCTATGGCTACACCTTC
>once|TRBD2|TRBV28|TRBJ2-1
CASRLRTSGSYNEQFF
TGTGCCAGCAGATTGAGAACTAGCGGCTCCTACAATGAGCAGTTCTTC
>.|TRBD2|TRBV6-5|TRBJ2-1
CASSYSSLAANEQFF
TGTGCCAGCAGTTACTCGAGCCTAGCGGCGAATGAGCAGTTCTTC
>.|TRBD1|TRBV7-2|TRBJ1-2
CASSRGTVRGYTF
TGTGCCAGCAGCCGTGGGACAGTTAGAGGCTACACCTTC
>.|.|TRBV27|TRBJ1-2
CASSFTGGWSGYTF
TGTGCCAGCAGTTTCACCGGAGGGTGGAGTGGCTACACCTTC
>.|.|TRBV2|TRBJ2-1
CASSEDPGSSDSSYNEQFF
TGTGCCAGCAGTGAAGATCCAGGGTCTAGTGATAGCTCCTACAATGAGCAGTTCTTC
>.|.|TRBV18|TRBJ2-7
CASSPPRGTNPYEQYF
TGTGCCAGCTCACCACCGAGGGGGACTAACCCCTACGAGCAGTACTTC
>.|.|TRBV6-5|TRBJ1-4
CASSYFPAGSNEKLFF
TGTGCCAGCAGTTACTTTCCGGCAGGTTCCAATGAAAAACTGTTTTTT
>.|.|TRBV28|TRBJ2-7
CASSRPSGAAAYEQYF
TGTGCCAGCAGCCGCCCCTCGGGAGCAGCAGCCTACGAGCAGTACTTC
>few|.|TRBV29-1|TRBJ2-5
CSVLTQGETQYF
TGCAGCGTTCTGACCCAGGGAGAGACCCAGTACTTC
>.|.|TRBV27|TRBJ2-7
CASSLGALYEQYF
TGTGCCAGCTCGCTTGGAGCCTTATACGAGCAGTACTTC
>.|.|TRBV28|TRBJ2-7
CASSTVGFAYEQYF
TGTGCCAGCAGTACCGTCGGGTTTGCCTACGAGCAGTACTTC
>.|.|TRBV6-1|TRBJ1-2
CASSRGWGDGYTF
TGTGCCAGCAGCCGCGGATGGGGGGATGGCTACACCTTC
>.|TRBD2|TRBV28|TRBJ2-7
CASTRTSGNYEQYF
TGTGCCAGCACCCGGACTAGCGGGAACTACGAGCAGTACTTC
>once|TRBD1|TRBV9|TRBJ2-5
CASSTRTGEETQYF
TGTGCCAGCAGCACCCGGACAGGGGAAGAGACCCAGTACTTC
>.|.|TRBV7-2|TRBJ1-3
CASKTGSGNTIYF
TGTGCCAGCAAGACGGGGTCTGGAAACACCATATATTTT
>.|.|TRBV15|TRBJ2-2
CATSRELSAGELFF
TGTGCCACCAGCAGAGAGCTCTCGGCCGGGGAGCTGTTTTTT
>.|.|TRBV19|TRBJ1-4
CASSISNGRSNEKLFF
TGTGCCAGTAGTATAAGCAACGGGAGAAGTAATGAAAAACTGTTTTTT
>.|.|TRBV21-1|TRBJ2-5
CASSATSQETQYF
TGTGCCAGCTCCGCCACATCTCAAGAGACCCAGTACTTC
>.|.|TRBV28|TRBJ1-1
CATYPGVGEAFF
TGTGCCACGTACCCAGGGGTCGGTGAAGCTTTCTTT
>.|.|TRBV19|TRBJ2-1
CASSLGPGNEQFF
TGTGCCAGTAGCTTGGGCCCAGGCAATGAGCAGTTCTTC
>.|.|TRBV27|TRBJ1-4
CASSLSVRERLFF
TGTGCCAGCAGTTTATCAGTTCGAGAAAGACTGTTTTTT
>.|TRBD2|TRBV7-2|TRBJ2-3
CASSIAGGTDTQYF
TGTGCCAGCAGCATAGCGGGCGGGACAGATACGCAGTATTTT
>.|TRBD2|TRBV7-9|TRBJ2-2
CASSLLASGELFF
TGTGCCAGCAGCCTACTAGCGTCCGGGGAGCTGTTTTTT
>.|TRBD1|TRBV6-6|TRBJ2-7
CASSRTGGIGIKYF
TGTGCCAGCAGTAGAACAGGGGGCATTGGGATTAAGTACTTC
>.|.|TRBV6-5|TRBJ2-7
CASSRQVMREQYF
TGTGCCAGCAGCAGACAGGTCATGAGAGAGCAGTACTTC
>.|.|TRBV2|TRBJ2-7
CASRAGFTYEQYF
TGTGCCAGCAGGGCAGGGTTTACCTACGAGCAGTACTTC